This T cell receptor (beta chain) was observed in a study of cytotoxic CD8 clonotypes in ibrutinib-treated CLL. Clones were sequenced by immunoSEQ multiplex PCR, and TCRdb holds only the in-frame ones, with some missing. The sample comprises tens of thousands of clones, about two thirds of which are singletons, and approximately 6.2% rests with the top ten. Worth noting for this clone: As yet, its antigen is unknown.

The V end was cut by 3 bases, the J end by 2 bases, with 13 bases between. This CDR3 comprises 14 residues. Germline CDR1 reads GTSNPN; CDR2 reads SVGIG (reference sequence). General observations from the study: Under treatment, the uncommon public clonotypes either contracted or remained stable.

This sequence originates from a human donor with chronic lymphocytic leukemia. Sample: PBMCs, taken after 12 months of ibrutinib treatment. The V and J genes are TRBV30 and TRBJ1-1; D remains unclear. This CDR3 is CAWRGNSPNTEAFF. The CDR3 coding sequence is TGTGCCTGGAGGGGCAATTCCCCCAACACTGAAGCTTTCTTT. Variable domain in full (rest from reference TRBV30 and TRBJ1-1): SQTIHQWPATLVQPVGSPLSLECTVEGTSNPNLYWYRQAAGRGLQLLFYSVGIGQISSEVPQNLSASRPQDRQFILSSKKLLLSDSGFYLCAWRGNSPNTEAFFGQGTRLTVV.